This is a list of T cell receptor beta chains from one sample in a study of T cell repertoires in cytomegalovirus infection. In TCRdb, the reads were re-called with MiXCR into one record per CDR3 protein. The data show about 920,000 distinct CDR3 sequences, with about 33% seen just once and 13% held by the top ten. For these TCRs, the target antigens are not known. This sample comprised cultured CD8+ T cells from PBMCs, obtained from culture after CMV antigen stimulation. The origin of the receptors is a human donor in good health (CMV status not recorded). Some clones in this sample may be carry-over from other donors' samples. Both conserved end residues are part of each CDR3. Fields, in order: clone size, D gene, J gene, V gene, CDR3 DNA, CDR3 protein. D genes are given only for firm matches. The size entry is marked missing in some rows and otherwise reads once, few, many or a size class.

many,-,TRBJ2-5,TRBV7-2,TGTGCCAGCAGCCCGCTACAAGGTCCCGGGGGAGAGACCCAGTACTTC,CASSPLQGPGGETQYF
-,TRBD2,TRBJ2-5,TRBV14,TGTGCCAGCAGCCACGCGGGGGGGGACCAAGAGACCCAGTACTTC,CASSHAGGDQETQYF
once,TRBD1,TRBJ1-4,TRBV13,TGTGCCAGCAGCTTGGCCAAACAGGGGTCCTATAATGAAAAACTGTTTTTT,CASSLAKQGSYNEKLFF
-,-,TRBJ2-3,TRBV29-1,TGCAGCGTTGAAGGGTCCAACCCCGGCCCGGGAGATACGCAGTATTTT,CSVEGSNPGPGDTQYF
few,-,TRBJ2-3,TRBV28,TGTGCCAGCAGCCCTCAACGAGGGTTGGGAAACACAGATACGCAGTATTTT,CASSPQRGLGNTDTQYF
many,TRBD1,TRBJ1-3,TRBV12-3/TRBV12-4,TGTGCCAGCAATACGGACAGGGTGGGTGGAAACACCATATATTTT,CASNTDRVGGNTIYF
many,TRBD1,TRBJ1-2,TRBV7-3,TGTGCCAGCAGCTTAGTGGGACAGACGCTCGACTATGGCTACACCTTC,CASSLVGQTLDYGYTF
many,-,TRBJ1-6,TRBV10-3,TGTGCCATCAGTGGACGGGTCGGCTCACCCCTCCACTTT,CAISGRVGSPLHF
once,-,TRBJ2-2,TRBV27,TGTGCCAGCGGGCGGGGGCATTCGAACACCGGGGAGCTGTTTTTT,CASGRGHSNTGELFF
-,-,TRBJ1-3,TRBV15,TGTGCCACCAGCAGTCCGGGACAAATCTCTGGAAACACCATATATTTT,CATSSPGQISGNTIYF
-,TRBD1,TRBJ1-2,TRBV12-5,TGTGCTAGTGGCAATCGGACAGGGGATGGCTACACCTTC,CASGNRTGDGYTF
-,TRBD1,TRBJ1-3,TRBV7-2,TGTGCCAGCAGCTTAGACCGGGACAGGGGTGAAAACACCATATATTTT,CASSLDRDRGENTIYF
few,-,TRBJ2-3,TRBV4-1,TGCGCCAGCAGCCGCGTGTACCAGGATACGCAGTATTTT,CASSRVYQDTQYF
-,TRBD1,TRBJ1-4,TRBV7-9,TGTGCCAGCAGCCCCCGGGGCGGGACAGCCGTTAATGAAAAACTGTTTTTT,CASSPRGGTAVNEKLFF
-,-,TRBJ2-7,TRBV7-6,TGTGCCAGCAGCCCTCTGGGACCCTCCTACGAGCAGTACTTC,CASSPLGPSYEQYF
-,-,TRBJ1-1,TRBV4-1,TGCGCCAGCAGCTTGCAAGGGCAGGTCACTGAAGCTTTCTTT,CASSLQGQVTEAFF
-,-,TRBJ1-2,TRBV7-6,TGTGCCAGCAGCTTAGAGGTCAGCCCAAACTATGGCTACACCTTC,CASSLEVSPNYGYTF
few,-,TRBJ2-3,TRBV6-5,TGTGCCAGCAGTTACGTGGCGACAGATACGCAGTATTTT,CASSYVATDTQYF
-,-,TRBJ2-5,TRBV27,TGTGCCAGCAGAACGACTCGTCAGGAGACCCAGTACTTC,CASRTTRQETQYF
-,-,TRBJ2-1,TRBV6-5,TGTGCCAGCAGTTGGACCGGGACCAGGAATGAGCAGTTCTTC,CASSWTGTRNEQFF
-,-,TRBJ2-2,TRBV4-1,TGCGCCAGCAACCAGGCCATTAACACCGGGGAGCTGTTTTTT,CASNQAINTGELFF
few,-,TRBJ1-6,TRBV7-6,TGTGCCAGCAGCCCCGTTGGGGGGATCCCCTCCTATAATTCACCCCTCCACTTT,CASSPVGGIPSYNSPLHF
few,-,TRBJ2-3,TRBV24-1,TGTGCCACCGCGTCCTGGGGGGCCTCAGATACGCAGTATTTT,CATASWGASDTQYF
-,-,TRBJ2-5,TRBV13,TGTGCCAGCAGCCGGTGGGGGTACGAGACCCAGTACTTC,CASSRWGYETQYF
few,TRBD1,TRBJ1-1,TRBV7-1,TGTGCCAGCAGTTCAGGGGGCTCGTTGAACACTGAAGCTTTCTTT,CASSSGGSLNTEAFF
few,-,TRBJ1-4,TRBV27,TGTGCCAGCAGTCCCTTTACAACAGGGATGAGTGAAAAACTGTTTTTT,CASSPFTTGMSEKLFF
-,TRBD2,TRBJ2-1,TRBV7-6,TGTGCCAGCAGCTTAGAACTAGCGGGGGGGCGAAATGGGCAGTTCTTC,CASSLELAGGRNGQFF
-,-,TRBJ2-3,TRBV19,TGTGCCAGTAGAAGCAAGGGGGGACTTCGCCGGGCAGATACGCAGTATTTT,CASRSKGGLRRADTQYF
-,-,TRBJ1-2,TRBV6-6,TGTGCCAGCAGTCTAAACTTCCGGGAGGGAGGTGGCTACACCTTC,CASSLNFREGGGYTF
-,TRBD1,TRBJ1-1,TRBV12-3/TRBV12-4,TGTGCCAGCAGTTTAAGTTCTAACAGGGGGCATACTGAAGCTTTCTTT,CASSLSSNRGHTEAFF
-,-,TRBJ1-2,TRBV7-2,TGTGCCAGCAACCAAAGATCTGGGACCATCCTAAACTATGGCTACACCTTC,CASNQRSGTILNYGYTF
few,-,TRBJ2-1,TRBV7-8,TGTGCCAGCAGCTCCATCCCGGGACCGCAGACCTACAATGAGCAGTTCTTC,CASSSIPGPQTYNEQFF
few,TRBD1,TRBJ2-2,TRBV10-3,TGTGCCATCAGTGACCCTACAGGGGGGAACACCGGGGAGCTGTTTTTT,CAISDPTGGNTGELFF
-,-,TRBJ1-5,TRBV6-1,TGTGCCAGCATAGTGGGGTTATATAGCAATCAGCCCCAGCATTTT,CASIVGLYSNQPQHF
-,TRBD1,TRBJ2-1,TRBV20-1,TGCAGTGCTAGAGCGTTTCCGGGACAGATCAATGAGCAGTTCTTC,CSARAFPGQINEQFF
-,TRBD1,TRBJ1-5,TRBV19,TGTGCCAGTAGTAACCAGGGGGCACCTCATCAGCCCCAGCATTTT,CASSNQGAPHQPQHF
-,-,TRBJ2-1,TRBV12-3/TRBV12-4,TGTGCCAGCAGTAACAGGGTTGATGAGCAGTTCTTC,CASSNRVDEQFF
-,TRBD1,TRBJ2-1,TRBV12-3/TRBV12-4,TGTGCCAGCAGTTCGGGACAGGGGATCGATGAGCAGTTCTTC,CASSSGQGIDEQFF
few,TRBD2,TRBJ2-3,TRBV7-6,TGTGCCAGCAGCTTAGATTACCACGGGGGGGTGGTTACGCAGTATTTT,CASSLDYHGGVVTQYF
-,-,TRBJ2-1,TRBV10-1,TGCGCCAGCAGTGGAAATTTGTACGTTGGGACGTCGGAGCCCTACAATGAGCAGTTCTTC,CASSGNLYVGTSEPYNEQFF